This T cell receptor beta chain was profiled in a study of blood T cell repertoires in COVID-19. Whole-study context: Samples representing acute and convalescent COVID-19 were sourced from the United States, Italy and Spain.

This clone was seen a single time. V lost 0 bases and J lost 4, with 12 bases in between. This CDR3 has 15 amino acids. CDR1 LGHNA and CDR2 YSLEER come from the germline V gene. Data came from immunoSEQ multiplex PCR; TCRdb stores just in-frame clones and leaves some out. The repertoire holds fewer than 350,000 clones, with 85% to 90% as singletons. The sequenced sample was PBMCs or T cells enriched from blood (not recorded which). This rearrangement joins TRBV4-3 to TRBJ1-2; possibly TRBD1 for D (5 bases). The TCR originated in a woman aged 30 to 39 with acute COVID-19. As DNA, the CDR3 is TGCGCCAGCAGCCAAGATATAGGGGCCGCCTATGGCTACACCTTC. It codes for CASSQDIGAAYGYTF.